These 14 T cell receptor beta chains share one sample of origin, sequenced in a study of T cells after yellow fever vaccination. TCRdb re-analysed the 5' RACE reads in MiXCR, keeping a single row per CDR3 protein. The repertoire includes approximately 550,000 distinct CDR3 sequences, 15% to 20% of them detected once, and about 13% sits in the top ten. Sequenced here: PBMCs, sampled 15 days after the yellow fever booster vaccination. The receptor set was obtained from a man aged 25-45 years who received the YFV17D yellow fever vaccine.

About this clonotype: A much larger clone lies a single base off, so this may be a read error. The chain recombines TRBV7-9 with TRBJ1-2, with TRBD1 matching over 10 bases. The germline gives CDR1 SEHNR, CDR2 FQNEAQ (reference sequence). This CDR3 contains 13 residues. For the CDR3, the DNA is TGTGCCAGCAGCGTCGGGACAGGGGACGGCTACTCCTTC. It encodes CASSVGTGDGYSF.

The chain uses TRBV11-2 and TRBJ2-3, with D uncertain. This CDR3 comprises 17 residues. V gave up 0 bases and J gave up 2 bases, with 15 bases separating them. Germline V gives CDR1 SGHAT, CDR2 FQNNGV. The DNA for the CDR3 is TGTGCCAGCAGCTTAGAGATTCGGGCCGATTACACAGATACGCAGTATTTT. The encoded protein is CASSLEIRADYTDTQYF.

The genes are TRBV3-1 and TRBJ2-5, with 12 bases identical to TRBD2. Germline CDR1 LGHDT, CDR2 YNNKEL (reference sequence). Trimming cost V 4 bases and J 5 bases; bases outside gene matches: 17. CDR3 length equals 19 residues. CDR3 DNA: TGTGCCAGCAGCCCCAAGAACAGTCCTAGCGGGAGGGCCGTGGAGACCCAGTACTTC. Amino acid sequence: CASSPKNSPSGRAVETQYF.

The sample holds a few counts of this clonotype. CDR3 DNA: TGTGCCAGCAGTTTGGGACAGGGGTTGCGCAATCAGCCCCAGCATTTT. The encoded protein is CASSLGQGLRNQPQHF. The chain carries TRBV6-2 or TRBV6-3 and TRBJ1-5, with 10 bases that match TRBD1. This CDR3 spans 16 amino acids. The germline gives CDR1 MNHEY, CDR2 SVGEGT. V lost 4 bases, J lost 2 bases, and 5 bases stayed unmatched.

J is TRBJ2-7 and V is TRBV7-2, with 8 bases that match TRBD2. V was pared by 5 bases and J by 7 bases, with 13 bases of the junction left unmatched. Germline lookup yields CDR1 SGHTA and CDR2 FQGNSA. The CDR3 spans 15 residues. DNA for the CDR3: TGTGCCAGCAGCCAAACGACCGCGGGGGGAGCGGAGCAGTACTTC. Its translation is CASSQTTAGGAEQYF. Full variable domain (remainder filled in from reference TRBV7-2 and TRBJ2-7): GAGVSQSPSNKVTEKGKDVELRCDPISGHTALYWYRQSLGQGLEFLIYFQGNSAPDKSGLPSDRFSAERTGGSVSTLTIQRTQQEDSAVYLCASSQTTAGGAEQYFGPGTRLTVT.

This clonotype was counted between two and nine times. This chain uses TRBV20-1 with TRBJ2-5; D is ambiguous. Trimming pared 0 bases from V and 7 bases from J, leaving 18 bases between. Germline V gene data show CDR1 as DFQATT and CDR2 as SNEGSKA (reference sequence). This CDR3 contains 15 residues. The CDR3: CSAREERWVGVTQYF. Written as DNA, the CDR3 is TGCAGTGCTAGAGAAGAACGTTGGGTTGGGGTGACCCAGTACTTC.

The chain employs TRBV12-3 or TRBV12-4 and TRBJ2-3; D gene unclear. V was cut by 3 bases and J by 2 bases, with 12 bases left in between. CDR3 length: 15 residues. As DNA, the CDR3 is TGTGCCAGCAGTTTGGGATCAACACTCACAGATACGCAGTATTTT. This gives the protein CASSLGSTLTDTQYF.

The genes are TRBV6-2 or TRBV6-3 and TRBJ2-2, with a tentative D call TRBD2 (6 bases). Trimming took off 6 bases at V and 5 bases at J, with 13 bases between the two ends. The germline V gene has CDR1 MNHEY and CDR2 SVGEGT. The CDR3 spans 14 residues. The CDR3 nucleotides read TGTGCCAGCAGCCGTTCGGGGGATACCGGGGAGCTGTTTTTT. This codes for CASSRSGDTGELFF.

V and J are TRBV4-3 and TRBJ2-7; D is unclear. Germline V lookup: CDR1 LGHNA, CDR2 YSLEER. The CDR3 covers 15 residues. Trimming removed 1 base from V and 1 base from J, with 11 bases in between. CDR3 in amino acids: CASSQVGSDSYEQYF. The CDR3 DNA reads TGCGCCAGCAGCCAAGTGGGGTCGGATTCCTACGAGCAGTACTTC.

A few counts support this clonotype. The chain couples TRBV5-4 to TRBJ2-2; TRBD2 matches 8 bases. Germline CDR1 reads SGHNT; CDR2 reads YYREEE (reference sequence). V lost 5 bases, J lost 3 bases, and 6 bases stayed unmatched. CDR3 size: 15 residues. This chain's CDR3 is CASSFTSGDTGELFF. DNA of the CDR3: TGTGCCAGCAGTTTTACTAGCGGCGACACCGGGGAGCTGTTTTTT.

This rearrangement joins TRBV9 to TRBJ2-4, with 10 bases lining up with TRBD2. The CDR3 consists of 15 residues. Germline V gives CDR1 SGDLS, CDR2 YYNGEE. V trimming: 2 bases; J trimming: 5 bases; junction bases outside the gene matches: 4. CDR3 sequence reads: CASSVGGTSENIQYF. As DNA, the CDR3 is TGTGCCAGCAGCGTCGGGGGGACTAGCGAAAACATTCAGTACTTC.

This clonotype has just a few counts. The chain is built from TRBV5-6 and TRBJ2-2; D is unclear. Trimming pared 2 bases from V and 5 bases from J, leaving 10 bases between. The V gene's germline CDR1 is SGHDT and CDR2 YYEEEE. This CDR3 has 14 residues. For the CDR3, the DNA is TGTGCCAGCAGCTTTGCTATGCCAACCGGGGAGCTGTTTTTT. This gives the protein CASSFAMPTGELFF.

The gene calls are TRBV10-2 and TRBJ2-3; D possibly corresponds to TRBD1 (5 bases). Looked up from germline, CDR1 is WSHSY and CDR2 is SAAADI. Trimming removed 5 bases from V and 0 bases from J, with 9 bases in between. The CDR3 length is 14 residues. The CDR3 loop is CASSRQLSTDTQYF. The CDR3, as DNA: TGCGCCAGCAGTCGACAGCTAAGCACAGATACGCAGTATTTT.

The rearrangement uses TRBV6-6 and TRBJ2-1; D is unresolved. Trimming removed 4 bases at V and 10 bases at J, with 14 bases between. This CDR3 comprises 13 residues. Germline CDR1 and CDR2: MNHNY and SVGAGI (reference sequence). CDR3 nucleotide sequence: TGTGCCAGCAGTTCTCAAGGGTTCGCGGAGCAGTTCTTC. This translates into CASSSQGFAEQFF.